These 20 T cell receptor beta chains share one sample of origin, sequenced in a study of CD8+ T cells in alopecia areata. The treatment denotes: oral pan-JAK inhibitor, 5-10 mg twice daily. Sequencing relied on a cDNA template that was reverse transcribed from extracted RNA. TCRdb keeps only in-frame clones here, not all; method: immunoSEQ multiplex PCR. The sample holds 90,000 to 150,000 clones; more than 40% are singletons and the top ten take around 0.46%. This specimen consisted of CD4+ T cells sorted from blood, obtained at week 4, from a patient treated with tofacitinib. The receptors come from a human donor with alopecia areata.

This rearrangement joins TRBV19 to TRBJ2-5, with 10 bases matching TRBD2. The CDR3 has 14 residues. V shed 6 bases and J 4 bases; nucleotides not matched to a gene: 5. In germline, CDR1 is LNHDA, CDR2 SQIVND (reference sequence). CDR3 loop: CASSKRLAGETQYF. Written as DNA, the CDR3 is TGTGCCAGTAGCAAACGACTAGCGGGAGAGACCCAGTACTTC.

This clone turned up a few times. The chain links TRBV11-2 to TRBJ1-2, with 7 bases fitting TRBD1. Germline CDR1 SGHAT, CDR2 FQNNGV. There are 13 residues in the CDR3. The V and J ends lost 3 bases and 8 bases, in that order; junction bases with no gene match: 6. The CDR3 here is CASSFSDRAGYTF. Here the CDR3 DNA reads TGTGCCAGCAGCTTCTCTGACAGGGCGGGCTACACCTTC.

V gene TRBV29-1 combines with J gene TRBJ2-3; D is unresolved. The CDR3 loop spans 14 amino acids. Germline V gene sequence: CDR1 SQVTM, CDR2 ANQGSEA. Trimming cost V 2 bases and J 3 bases, with 12 bases left between them. The CDR3 DNA follows: TGCAGCGTTGAAATGGGGTTTCGTACAGATACGCAGTATTTT. Amino acid sequence: CSVEMGFRTDTQYF.

The chain employs TRBV29-1 and TRBJ1-5, with TRBD1 matching over 7 bases. Trimming cost V 6 bases and J 6 bases; bases outside gene matches: 17. Germline assignment: CDR1 SQVTM and CDR2 ANQGSEA. The CDR3 is made up of 16 amino acids. As DNA, the CDR3 is TGCAGCGTCCAAGAGGGTCCCGTAGGGGGCGGTCAGCCCCAGCATTTT. Residues: CSVQEGPVGGGQPQHF.

The rearrangement joins TRBV30 to TRBJ1-1; D gene ambiguous. Germline assignment: CDR1 GTSNPN and CDR2 SVGIG (reference sequence). V dropped 3 bases and J dropped 2 bases, with 10 bases sitting between them. The CDR3 spans 13 residues. The CDR3 nucleotides are TGTGCCTGGAGGAAGCCGTCCAACACTGAAGCTTTCTTT. It encodes CAWRKPSNTEAFF.

Concerning this clone itself: This sample also contains other DNA sequences that code for the same CDR3. The chain recombines TRBV30 with TRBJ2-2; no reliable D call. Trimming shortened V by 2 bases and J by 6 bases, and 7 bases separated the two germline ends. The CDR3 extends over 12 amino acids. CDR1 is GTSNPN, CDR2 SVGIG, per germline (reference sequence). CDR3 nucleotides: TGTGCCTGGAGTAAAACGGCCGGGGAGCTGTTTTTT. It translates to CAWSKTAGELFF.

CDR3 in amino acids: CASSYPRGNEQFF. As DNA, the CDR3 is TGTGCCAGCAGTTACCCTAGAGGCAATGAGCAGTTCTTC. The chain couples TRBV6-5 to TRBJ2-1; D gene uncertain. Trimming removed 2 bases at V and 6 bases at J, with 8 bases between. The CDR3 extends over 13 amino acids. Looked up from germline, CDR1 is MNHEY and CDR2 is SVGAGI.

J is TRBJ2-7 and V is TRBV19, with 8 bases identical to TRBD1. Trimming took 7 bases from V and 2 from J; bases not matched to a gene: 10. The CDR3 is made up of 15 amino acids. CDR1 is LNHDA and CDR2 is SQIVND in the germline V gene (reference sequence). CDR3 residues: CASIPTGDGTYEQYF. In DNA form, the CDR3 reads TGTGCCAGTATCCCGACAGGGGACGGAACCTACGAGCAGTACTTC.

The chain has TRBV30 and TRBJ2-3; D unclear. Germline V gene lookup returns CDR1 GTSNPN and CDR2 SVGIG (reference sequence). The CDR3 has 13 residues. Between the trimmed V and J ends, which lost 6 bases and 0 bases, there was a span of 10 bases. Written as DNA, the CDR3 is TGTGCCTGCGAAATCGCTAGCACAGATACGCAGTATTTT. Protein: CACEIASTDTQYF.

The CDR3 spells CASSDADTQYF. The CDR3 nucleotides are TGTGCCAGCAGTGACGCAGATACGCAGTATTTT. The rearrangement joins TRBV6-4 to TRBJ2-3; no clear D. The CDR3 runs 11 residues. Per germline, CDR1 MRHNA and CDR2 SNTAGT. V was pared by 2 bases and J by 4 bases, with 1 base between.

This clone was seen once. This rearrangement joins TRBV29-1 to TRBJ1-1; 8 nucleotides agree with TRBD1. Per the germline V gene, CDR1 is SQVTM and CDR2 is ANQGSEA. The CDR3 is 12 amino acids. The J segment lost 3 bases and the V segment lost 6 bases, leaving 3 bases of the junction unmatched. CDR3 sequence (DNA): TGCAGCGTACGGACAGGGTACACTGAAGCTTTCTTT. It encodes CSVRTGYTEAFF.

The chain uses TRBV5-1 and TRBJ2-7; D is possibly TRBD2 (6 bases). The V end was cut by 4 bases, the J end by 5 bases, with 13 bases between. Germline V gene lookup returns CDR1 SGHRS and CDR2 YFSETQ. CDR3 length: 13 residues. In DNA, the CDR3 is TGCGCCAGCAGCGGGAAAACTAGCAACGAGCAGTACTTC. As protein: CASSGKTSNEQYF.

This chain links TRBV30 with TRBJ2-1; the D gene is possibly TRBD1 (6 bases). Germline values: CDR1 GTSNPN, CDR2 SVGIG (reference sequence). CDR3 length: 15 residues. The germline V and J ends were trimmed by 2 bases and 6 bases, with 17 bases remaining between them. In DNA, the CDR3 is TGTGCCTGGAGTCCCCTGGGGGCTCTGGCCAATGAGCAGTTCTTC. It yields the protein CAWSPLGALANEQFF.

This clone occurred once. DNA for the CDR3: TGTGCCAGCAGCTTCCTCGGGGCTGGGGAGACCCAGTACTTC. Amino acids: CASSFLGAGETQYF. The chain links TRBV7-9 to TRBJ2-5; either TRBD1 or TRBD2 may supply D (5 bases each). The germline V gene encodes CDR1 SEHNR and CDR2 FQNEAQ (reference sequence). This CDR3 is built from 14 residues. The V end lost 3 bases, the J end lost 5 bases, and 13 bases lay between the germline ends.

V usage is TRBV15 and J usage is TRBJ1-5, with TRBD1 matching 9 bases. The CDR3 covers 16 residues. The V segment lost 0 bases and the J segment 3 bases; nucleotides outside the gene matches: 3. CDR1 and CDR2 (germline): LNHNV, YYDKDF (reference sequence). In nucleotides, the CDR3 is TGTGCCACCAGCAGAGAGGGGACAGGGCTCAATCAGCCCCAGCATTTT. It encodes CATSREGTGLNQPQHF.

J is TRBJ1-1 and V is TRBV9; D is uncertain. CDR1 SGDLS and CDR2 YYNGEE come from the germline V gene. The V gene lost 0 bases and the J gene lost 4 bases, with 13 bases spanning the gap. The CDR3 runs 15 residues. CDR3 in DNA: TGTGCCAGCAGCGTAGTATCCAGGATCGGCACTGAAGCTTTCTTT. Its protein is CASSVVSRIGTEAFF.

The chain combines TRBV5-6 with TRBJ1-2, with D possibly TRBD1 on 5 matching bases. There are 13 residues in the CDR3. CDR1 is SGHDT and CDR2 is YYEEEE in the germline V gene. The germline V and J ends were trimmed by 4 bases and 6 bases, with 13 bases remaining between them. The CDR3 region is CASSLTGGHGYTF. CDR3 sequence (DNA): TGTGCCAGCAGCCTTACAGGCGGGCATGGCTACACCTTC.

The chain carries TRBV6-5 and TRBJ2-7; 9 bases line up with TRBD1. V shed 4 bases, J shed 2 bases, and the junction held 6 bases outside the gene matches. CDR1 is MNHEY, CDR2 SVGAGI, per germline. The CDR3 has 15 amino acids. CDR3 bases: TGTGCCAGCAGTTCGAGGGACAGGGCCCCCTACGAGCAGTACTTC. It codes for CASSSRDRAPYEQYF.

The chain employs TRBV5-1 and TRBJ2-5; perhaps TRBD2 as D (6 bases). Germline-derived CDR1 and CDR2 are SGHRS and YFSETQ. The CDR3 has 15 residues. Trimming removed 4 bases at V and 2 bases at J, with 15 bases between. The CDR3 nucleotides are TGCGCCAGCAGCGCCCCCGGGACTTCGCAAGAGACCCAGTACTTC. It is translated as CASSAPGTSQETQYF.

The chain employs TRBV2 and TRBJ2-7; a weak D match, TRBD1 (5 bases). Germline V lookup: CDR1 SNHLY, CDR2 FYNNEI. The germline V and J ends were trimmed by 3 bases and 4 bases, with 13 bases remaining between them. This CDR3 spans 14 amino acids. CDR3 sequence reads: CASSDRIGAYEQYF. The DNA for the CDR3 is TGTGCCAGCAGTGACCGCATAGGGGCTTACGAGCAGTACTTC.